This entry lists 26 T cell receptor beta chains sequenced from one sample in a study of response to subunit inactivated influenza vaccine. TCRdb reanalysed the RT-PCR reads using MiXCR and keeps one entry per CDR3 protein. The sample includes 500,000 or so distinct CDR3 sequences, approximately 15% of them seen just once. The source was CD4+ T cells sorted from PBMCs, collected about 24 months after vaccination. The receptors were gathered from a man aged 50 to 69 who received an inactivated influenza vaccine.

The chain is built from TRBV5-6 and TRBJ1-1; 9 bases align to TRBD1. This CDR3 has 17 residues. V gave up 4 bases and J gave up 1 base; unmatched junction bases: 11. Looked up from germline, CDR1 is SGHDT and CDR2 is YYEEEE. CDR3 in amino acids: CASSLTGGAGQNTEAFF. The CDR3 DNA sequence: TGTGCCAGCAGCCTCACAGGGGGCGCGGGTCAGAACACTGAAGCTTTCTTT.

The genes are TRBV5-1 and TRBJ2-1; 9 nucleotides align to TRBD2. The CDR3 sequence is 13 residues long. The V and J ends lost 1 base and 10 bases, in that order; junction bases with no gene match: 3. Germline V gives CDR1 SGHRS, CDR2 YFSETQ. The CDR3 loop is CASSLSSGREQFF. The CDR3 nucleotides are TGCGCCAGCAGCTTGAGTAGCGGGAGAGAGCAGTTCTTC.

The table lists this clonotype with a few counts. The chain is built from TRBV29-1 and TRBJ2-2; 7 bases fit TRBD1. The trim removed 7 bases at V and 6 bases at J, leaving 2 bases unmatched. CDR3 size: 11 residues. Germline CDR1 reads SQVTM; CDR2 reads ANQGSEA. The CDR3, as DNA: TGCAGCGGTCAGGGGGCCGGGGAGCTGTTTTTT. This sequence encodes CSGQGAGELFF.

The genes are TRBV4-3 and TRBJ2-7, with 9 bases aligning to TRBD1. The CDR3 covers 15 residues. V was clipped by 4 bases and J by 3 bases; unmatched bases: 7. The germline V gene has CDR1 LGHNA and CDR2 YSLEER. The CDR3 spells CASSRGGDRVYEQYF. In DNA form, the CDR3 reads TGCGCCAGCAGCCGTGGCGGGGACAGGGTCTACGAGCAGTACTTC.

The gene calls are TRBV5-5 and TRBJ1-4; D perhaps matches TRBD1 (6 bases). Germline-derived CDR1 and CDR2 are SGHKS and YYEKEE (reference sequence). V was clipped by 2 bases and J by 8 bases, with 16 bases between them. The CDR3 totals 15 residues. This chain's CDR3 is CASSLGTGGREKLFF. For the CDR3, the DNA is TGTGCCAGCAGCTTAGGAACCGGGGGGCGAGAAAAACTGTTTTTT.

The genes are TRBV18 and TRBJ2-1; 10 nucleotides agree with TRBD2. Unmatched junction bases numbered 6, after V lost 5 bases and J lost 2 bases. The germline gives CDR1 KGHSH, CDR2 LQKENI. The CDR3 sequence is 16 residues long. The CDR3 nucleotides read TGTGCCAGCTCAGTTCTAGCGGGAGTGGCCTACAATGAGCAGTTCTTC. Translating it yields CASSVLAGVAYNEQFF.

This clonotype was observed many times. A single base separates this from a much larger clone, so it may be a read error. The chain uses TRBV7-6 and TRBJ1-1; D remains unclear. The CDR3 consists of 13 residues. The V and J ends lost 5 bases and 0 bases respectively, with 7 bases between them. Germline lookup yields CDR1 SGHVS and CDR2 FNYEAQ. This CDR3 reads CASSADLNTEAFF. The CDR3, as DNA: TGTGCCAGCAGCGCAGACCTGAACACTGAAGCTTTCTTT.

This clonotype has only a few counts. The V call is TRBV29-1, the J call TRBJ2-7; TRBD2 might be the D (5 bases). The length of the CDR3 is 12 residues. CDR1 SQVTM and CDR2 ANQGSEA come from the germline V gene. CDR3 in DNA: TGCAGTAAGGAAGGAGGAGAATACGAGCAGTACTTC. It specifies CSKEGGEYEQYF.

CDR3 sequence reads: CASSLAVGSNTGELFF. CDR3 sequence (DNA): TGTGCCAGCAGCTTAGCGGTCGGTTCGAACACCGGGGAGCTGTTTTTT. This chain connects TRBV7-6 to TRBJ2-2; no firm D call. The germline CDR1 and CDR2 sequences are SGHVS and FNYEAQ. The CDR3 is 16 amino acids. Trimming took 0 bases from V and 0 from J, leaving 8 bases between them.

In this sample, this clonotype turned up a few times. The V and J genes are TRBV5-1 and TRBJ2-4; TRBD1 aligns across 10 bases. The ends lost 3 bases at V and 3 bases at J; junction bases unmatched: 12. The germline V gene has CDR1 SGHRS and CDR2 YFSETQ. This CDR3 region has 18 residues. CDR3: CASSYTRDRGSGKNIQYF. CDR3 bases: TGCGCCAGCAGCTACACCCGGGACAGGGGTTCTGGCAAAAACATTCAGTACTTC. The full variable domain, its missing parts supplied by reference TRBV5-1 and TRBJ2-4, is KAGVTQTPRYLIKTRGQQVTLSCSPISGHRSVSWYQQTPGQGLQFLFEYFSETQRNKGNFPGRFSGRQFSNSRSEMNVSTLELGDSALYLCASSYTRDRGSGKNIQYFGAGTRLSVL.

This clonotype was counted only a few times. The rearrangement uses TRBV27 and TRBJ2-7; D not certain. The length of the CDR3 is 11 residues. V was trimmed by 2 bases and J by 6 bases, leaving 5 bases between them. Looked up from germline, CDR1 is MNHEY and CDR2 is SMNVEV (reference sequence). The CDR3 bases are TGTGCCAGCAGTTTAAGTTTCGAGCAGTACTTC. This codes for CASSLSFEQYF.

The table lists this clonotype with a few counts. V is TRBV6-1 and J is TRBJ2-4; TRBD1 matches 7 bases. Germline CDR1 is MNHNS and CDR2 is SASEGT. Trimming removed 5 bases from V and 0 bases from J; junction bases left unmatched: 4. The CDR3 contains 15 residues. DNA for the CDR3: TGTGCCAGCAGTCTGGGACAGTTAGCCAAAAACATTCAGTACTTC. Protein sequence: CASSLGQLAKNIQYF.

For this clonotype: At one end the junction does not follow the germline gene, possibly because of a read error. The J gene is TRBJ2-3, the V gene TRBV5-1, with D maybe TRBD2 (5 bases). The CDR3 extends over 13 amino acids. The germline V gene encodes CDR1 SGHRS and CDR2 YFSETQ. The DNA for the CDR3 is TGCGCCAGCCGGGCCAGCGGTGGAGATACGCATTATTTT. Translating it yields CASRASGGDTHYF.

The chain couples TRBV12-3 or TRBV12-4 to TRBJ1-4; no reliable D call. With 3 bases removed from V and 3 bases from J, the gap between germline ends came to 11 bases. The CDR3 spans 15 residues. The CDR3 reads CASSFGGAANEKLFF. Written as DNA, the CDR3 is TGTGCCAGCAGTTTCGGCGGCGCCGCTAATGAAAAACTGTTTTTT.

The V gene is TRBV6-2 or TRBV6-3, the J gene TRBJ2-3; D gene uncertain. The CDR3 length is 13 residues. Germline CDR1 and CDR2: MNHEY and SVGEGT. Trimming removed 7 bases at V and 6 bases at J, with 14 bases between. DNA of the CDR3: TGTGCCAGCACTCCCCCTGGGTGGGATACGCAGTATTTT. This sequence encodes CASTPPGWDTQYF.

The chain joins TRBV7-2 to TRBJ2-2; 7 bases are a match to TRBD1. The germline V gene encodes CDR1 SGHTA and CDR2 FQGNSA. The CDR3 has 15 residues. V gave up 5 bases and J gave up 6 bases; unmatched junction bases: 9. CDR3 nucleotides: TGTGCCAGCAGCCCGGACAGGTATCGGGCCGGGGAGCTGTTTTTT. Its translation: CASSPDRYRAGELFF.

In this sample, this clonotype turned up a few times. The CDR3: CATRKGLAQDTQYF. The CDR3, as DNA: TGTGCCACCCGGAAAGGACTAGCCCAAGATACGCAGTATTTT. The chain links TRBV27 to TRBJ2-3; 8 bases line up with TRBD2. Germline CDR1 MNHEY, CDR2 SMNVEV (reference sequence). This CDR3 is built from 14 residues. V lost 10 bases and J lost 5; bases outside the gene matches: 11.

There are many counts of this clonotype. V usage is TRBV3-1 and J usage is TRBJ1-1; D perhaps matches TRBD1 (6 bases). This CDR3 is 13 amino acids long. Trimming pared 3 bases from V and 8 bases from J, leaving 13 bases between. Germline V lookup: CDR1 LGHDT, CDR2 YNNKEL (reference sequence). The CDR3, as DNA: TGTGCCAGCAGCCATCTGGACAGACCCGAAGCTTTCTTT. This encodes CASSHLDRPEAFF.

The chain combines TRBV5-1 with TRBJ1-4, with D perhaps TRBD1 (6 bases). Germline V CDR1 and CDR2: SGHRS, YFSETQ. The CDR3 sequence is 15 residues long. Trimming took 1 base from V and 3 from J, leaving 10 bases between them. The CDR3 DNA sequence: TGCGCCAGCAGCTTGAACAGGGCTTCTAATGAAAAACTGTTTTTT. Translating it yields CASSLNRASNEKLFF.

This clonotype was seen many times. This rearrangement joins TRBV5-1 to TRBJ2-5; D not resolved. The CDR3 totals 13 residues. Trimming took 0 bases from V and 4 from J, leaving 7 bases between them. In germline, CDR1 is SGHRS, CDR2 YFSETQ. The CDR3: CASSLVGRETQYF. The CDR3 DNA reads as TGCGCCAGCAGCTTGGTTGGACGAGAGACCCAGTACTTC.

V and J are TRBV29-1 and TRBJ2-1; D ambiguous. CDR3 size: 13 residues. Trimming stripped 4 bases from V and 4 bases from J, with 11 bases between. Germline CDR1 SQVTM, CDR2 ANQGSEA. CDR3: CSVGGIRYNEQFF. CDR3 in DNA: TGCAGCGTTGGTGGGATCCGTTACAATGAGCAGTTCTTC.

There are a few counts of this clonotype. The J gene is TRBJ2-3, the V gene TRBV28, with TRBD1 matching 12 bases. This CDR3 spans 18 amino acids. V was pared by 3 bases and J by 2 bases, with 9 bases of the junction left unmatched. Germline V gives CDR1 MDHEN, CDR2 SYDVKM. The chain's CDR3 is CASSFLGTGGADTDTQYF. The DNA for the CDR3 is TGTGCCAGCAGTTTCCTTGGGACAGGGGGCGCTGACACAGATACGCAGTATTTT.

This clonotype was observed a handful of times. This rearrangement joins TRBV4-3 to TRBJ2-5; D gene uncertain. V dropped 2 bases and J dropped 7 bases, with 14 bases sitting between them. Germline V gene lookup returns CDR1 LGHNA and CDR2 YSLEER. CDR3 size: 14 residues. The CDR3 DNA reads TGCGCCAGCAGCCAACCCGAACAGCCCGGGACCCAGTACTTC. It encodes CASSQPEQPGTQYF.

The sample holds a few counts of this clonotype. The chain links TRBV29-1 to TRBJ2-1; D unresolved. CDR3 size: 11 residues. The germline gives CDR1 SQVTM, CDR2 ANQGSEA. Trimming left V 5 bases short and J 9 bases short, with 11 bases between. CDR3 bases: TGCAGCGTTCAGGCCGTACTTGAGCAGTTCTTC. It encodes CSVQAVLEQFF.

This clonotype was seen repeatedly, ten times or more. The V call is TRBV7-6, the J call TRBJ1-2, with D unresolved. With 5 bases removed from V and 2 bases from J, the gap between germline ends came to 15 bases. The germline V gene encodes CDR1 SGHVS and CDR2 FNYEAQ. The CDR3 is made up of 15 amino acids. The CDR3 protein is CASSKGSHLNYGYTF. As DNA, the CDR3 is TGTGCCAGCAGCAAAGGGAGCCACCTCAACTATGGCTACACCTTC.

This clonotype turned up a few times. This chain links TRBV4-2 with TRBJ2-3; tentative D call: TRBD2 (5 bases). V lost 1 base to trimming and J lost 6 bases, with 11 bases between them. The CDR3 runs 14 residues. Germline lookup yields CDR1 LGHNA and CDR2 YNFKEQ. The CDR3 reads CASSQGGMGDTQYF. For the CDR3, the DNA is TGTGCCAGCAGCCAAGGAGGGATGGGGGATACGCAGTATTTT.